These T cell receptor beta chains were read from a single sample in a study of vaccination and CD4 T cells after COVID-19. TCRdb re-derived calls from the PCR reads in MiXCR, one entry per CDR3 protein. The sample includes 15,000 to 20,000 distinct CDR3 sequences, more than 45% seen only once; the top ten take 8% to 10%. What these receptors recognize is not known. Specimen: CD4+ T cells from blood, cultured in vitro. All receptors derive from a human donor who had recovered from COVID-19. Each CDR3 is given with its conserved first and last residue. The order of the fields is clone size, D gene, J gene, V gene, CDR3 DNA, CDR3 protein. The D gene is left open where the match is weak. Some rows have no size entry. The others give once, few or many, or a class for an expanded clone.

clone_size: few; d_call: -; j_call: TRBJ2-3; v_call: TRBV21-1; cdr3_nt: TGTGCCAGCAGCTCGGCCAGGACTAGCGGTATCGTGGATACGCAGTATTTT; cdr3_aa: CASSSARTSGIVDTQYF
clone_size: -; d_call: -; j_call: TRBJ1-2; v_call: TRBV7-2; cdr3_nt: TGTGCCAGCAGCTTAGTAGGCCAGGGGTCCGGCTACACCTTC; cdr3_aa: CASSLVGQGSGYTF
clone_size: few; d_call: -; j_call: TRBJ1-2; v_call: TRBV6-2/TRBV6-3; cdr3_nt: TGTGCCAGCAGTTACTCCGGACTGCGCATAGTGGGCTACACCTTC; cdr3_aa: CASSYSGLRIVGYTF
clone_size: few; d_call: -; j_call: TRBJ1-2; v_call: TRBV6-5; cdr3_nt: TGTGCCAGCAGTTCCGCCGACAGGACCGCTTTCTATGGCTACACCTTC; cdr3_aa: CASSSADRTAFYGYTF
clone_size: -; d_call: -; j_call: TRBJ1-3; v_call: TRBV28; cdr3_nt: TGTGCCAGCAGTTTTTACCGCTCTGGAAACACCATATATTTT; cdr3_aa: CASSFYRSGNTIYF
clone_size: few; d_call: -; j_call: TRBJ1-4; v_call: TRBV28; cdr3_nt: TGTGCCAGGGACAGACGGAAACTGTTTTTT; cdr3_aa: CARDRRKLFF
clone_size: -; d_call: -; j_call: TRBJ2-1; v_call: TRBV6-1; cdr3_nt: TGTGCCAGCAGTGAAACCGACGACTACAATGAGCAGTTCTTC; cdr3_aa: CASSETDDYNEQFF
clone_size: -; d_call: -; j_call: TRBJ2-2; v_call: TRBV6-5; cdr3_nt: TGTGCCAGCAGTTACTCAGGGGCCACCGGGGAGCTGTTTTTT; cdr3_aa: CASSYSGATGELFF
clone_size: -; d_call: -; j_call: TRBJ1-2; v_call: TRBV11-2; cdr3_nt: TGTGCCAGCAGCTTAGATCGCAGCAACTATGGCTACACCTTC; cdr3_aa: CASSLDRSNYGYTF
clone_size: few; d_call: -; j_call: TRBJ1-1; v_call: TRBV19; cdr3_nt: TGTGCCAGTACCCGAGGGGGGTTCATGAACACTGAAGCTTTCTTT; cdr3_aa: CASTRGGFMNTEAFF
clone_size: -; d_call: -; j_call: TRBJ2-2; v_call: TRBV11-3; cdr3_nt: TGTGCCAGCAGCTTATTGCAACAAACCGGGGAGCTGTTTTTT; cdr3_aa: CASSLLQQTGELFF
clone_size: -; d_call: TRBD2; j_call: TRBJ2-1; v_call: TRBV7-2; cdr3_nt: TGTGCCAGCAGCTTAGGCCACTTGGGGACTAGCGGCTCCTACAATGAGCAGTTCTTC; cdr3_aa: CASSLGHLGTSGSYNEQFF
clone_size: few; d_call: -; j_call: TRBJ1-2; v_call: TRBV7-2; cdr3_nt: TGTGCCAGCAGCTCTAGAGAGGCTTTTACGGCGGACTTC; cdr3_aa: CASSSREAFTADF
clone_size: -; d_call: TRBD1; j_call: TRBJ2-7; v_call: TRBV12-3/TRBV12-4; cdr3_nt: TGTGCCAGCAGTTTAAAAGGACAGGGGCCCTACGAGCAGTACTTC; cdr3_aa: CASSLKGQGPYEQYF
clone_size: few; d_call: TRBD1; j_call: TRBJ1-5; v_call: TRBV24-1; cdr3_nt: TGTGCCACCAGTGACCCTACAGGGGGCGATAATCAGCCCCAGCATTTT; cdr3_aa: CATSDPTGGDNQPQHF
clone_size: -; d_call: -; j_call: TRBJ2-7; v_call: TRBV28; cdr3_nt: TGTGCCAGCAGTTTAACGTCGCTGGGCCACTACGAGCAGTACTTC; cdr3_aa: CASSLTSLGHYEQYF
clone_size: few; d_call: -; j_call: TRBJ1-2; v_call: TRBV7-2; cdr3_nt: TGTGCCAGCAGCTTAATGGGGCAGGTGGGCTACACCTTC; cdr3_aa: CASSLMGQVGYTF
clone_size: few; d_call: -; j_call: TRBJ1-2; v_call: TRBV6-1; cdr3_nt: TGTGCCAGCAGTCGCGATGGGACACCAGGGAGCGGCTACACCTTC; cdr3_aa: CASSRDGTPGSGYTF
clone_size: -; d_call: TRBD2; j_call: TRBJ2-7; v_call: TRBV6-5; cdr3_nt: TGTGCCAGCAGTTACTCTCAAGGTAGGGGACTAGGATCCTTCGGCGAGCAGTACTTC; cdr3_aa: CASSYSQGRGLGSFGEQYF
clone_size: few; d_call: TRBD1; j_call: TRBJ1-5; v_call: TRBV12-3/TRBV12-4; cdr3_nt: TGTGCCAGCAGTCGAGGAGGGACAGCTCGCAATCAGCCCCAGCATTTT; cdr3_aa: CASSRGGTARNQPQHF
clone_size: -; d_call: -; j_call: TRBJ1-6; v_call: TRBV18; cdr3_nt: TGTGCCAGCTCACCACGGAGGGGATATCACCCCCATTGGGCCCTCCACTTT; cdr3_aa: CASSPRRGYHPHWALHF
clone_size: -; d_call: TRBD2; j_call: TRBJ2-5; v_call: TRBV5-4; cdr3_nt: TGTGCCAGCAGCACTCGACTAGCGGGGGGGCTTGAGACCCAGTACTTC; cdr3_aa: CASSTRLAGGLETQYF